This T cell receptor (beta chain) was sequenced for a study of blood T cell repertoires in COVID-19. The method was immunoSEQ multiplex PCR; TCRdb's version includes in-frame clones alone and lacks a portion of them. The table has over 250,000 clones, 88% seen once. This CDR3 contains 19 residues. V shed 5 bases and J 6 bases; nucleotides not matched to a gene: 18. CDR1 and CDR2 (germline): MDHEN, SYDVKM. V is TRBV28 and J is TRBJ2-7, with 14 nucleotides matching TRBD2. Sequenced: peripheral blood. The clonotype originates from a woman aged 70-85 years with COVID-19, enrolled during active disease. CDR3 loop: CASSAPGLAGDPIKGEQYF. CDR3 sequence (DNA): TGTGCCAGCAGTGCTCCGGGACTAGCGGGAGATCCCATAAAAGGCGAGCAGTACTTC.